This TCR beta chain was profiled in a study of T cell clones after liver transplantation (dated by TCRdb to between 2019 and 2020). Background on the whole study: The samples were obtained from ITN030ST, a randomized trial that attempted immunosuppression withdrawal within 2 years after liver transplantation. Donor-reactive T cell clones were identified by TCRbeta sequencing after a pre-transplant mixed lymphocyte reaction and then tracked in post-transplant blood. Third party-reactive TCRbeta sequences were also identified from pre-transplant MLRs to serve as an antigen-independent comparator for donor-reactive sequences. Three of the eight recipients were HCV-positive; the others were transplanted for non-autoimmune, non-viral indications. The subjects received no induction therapy and were kept on standard immunosuppression until randomization at 12-24 months post-transplant. Tolerance meant complete immunosuppression withdrawal for at least one year without liver enzymes rising beyond twice the upper limit of normal. Blood samples were collected pre-transplant, pre-randomization before withdrawal, and post-randomization after either full withdrawal or failed withdrawal. The studied cohort comprised 8 liver transplant recipients, 3 classified as tolerant and 5 as non-tolerant.

This clone was seen only a few times. It has no known antigen specificity. Nothing much larger sits one base from this clone, and base qualities are not available. The CDR3, from cysteine to phenylalanine, totals 14 residues. Only the CDR3 portion is preserved as DNA: 42 bases, with reading frame beginning at the first base. The germline V gene supplies CDR1 MDHEN and CDR2 SYDVKM. V is cut back by 6 bases and J by 1 base, with 5 bases in the junction unmatched. High-throughput TCRbeta CDR3 sequencing of frozen genomic DNA was performed by immunoSEQ, with PCR amplification, mapping, bias correction and internal controls included. As for how the authors treated the data: Only productive rearrangements were retained, with each unique TCRbeta sequence defined by its CDR3 nucleotide sequence together with its V and J gene. For a sequence to be called donor-reactive, it needed a frequency of at least 0.01% and at least 5-fold expansion in CFSE-low cells compared with unstimulated pre-transplant cells. To ensure at least 90% detection power, minimum frequency thresholds were set for each subject based on that subject's lowest-template unstimulated sample. Jensen-Shannon divergence between the top 1000 TCRbeta sequences post-transplant and pre-transplant was used to measure repertoire turnover. Two-sided Fisher's exact tests were used to test for changes in the detection of donor-reactive sequences. TCRdb mirrors the immuneACCESS table, restricted to in-frame sequences. Some clones are absent from its copies; in checked studies, under half trace to an unresolved V gene, and the reason for the others is unknown. V, J and clone size reflect that table, while D and trimming were determined from the DNA. This sample is represented by about 80,000 clones; roughly 80% of them were singletons. The ten largest clones capture around 0.5% of the sample.

Unstimulated PBMCs, after thawing, were stained for CD3, CD4 and CD8 and then FACS-sorted into CD3+CD4+ and CD3+CD8+ populations. All 8 studied subjects were randomized to withdrawal of immunosuppression. The Qiagen DNeasy Blood and Tissue Kit was used to isolate genomic DNA. The full study reports these points: When repertoire turnover was taken into account, detection of donor-reactive sequences was significantly reduced in 7 of 8 subjects for CD4 and in 8 of 8 subjects for CD8. Low numbers of available donor cells limited the measurable donor-reactive repertoire in two subjects. Donor-reactive sequences declined more than third party-reactive ones, suggesting partial antigen-specific deletion unrelated to withdrawal success. The conclusions were considered preliminary, being limited by small, heterogeneous patient numbers and non-standardized post-transplant time points. Because no allograft tissue specimens were available, donor-reactive T cells may have migrated into the graft instead of being deleted. A significant post-transplant decrease in circulating donor-reactive CD4 TCRbeta sequences was observed in most of the 8 subjects, irrespective of tolerance or HCV status.

The rearranged segments are TRBV28 and TRBJ1-1; 7 central bases correspond to TRBD1. This receptor was taken from a human patient who received a liver transplant. After transplantation, some T cells may belong to the graft donor instead of the recipient. The material was CD4+ T cells from blood, obtained approximately 3.5 years after liver transplant. The CDR3 in this case is CASREGQTNTEAFF. The nucleotides read TGTGCCAGCAGGGAGGGACAGACGAACACTGAAGCTTTCTTT.